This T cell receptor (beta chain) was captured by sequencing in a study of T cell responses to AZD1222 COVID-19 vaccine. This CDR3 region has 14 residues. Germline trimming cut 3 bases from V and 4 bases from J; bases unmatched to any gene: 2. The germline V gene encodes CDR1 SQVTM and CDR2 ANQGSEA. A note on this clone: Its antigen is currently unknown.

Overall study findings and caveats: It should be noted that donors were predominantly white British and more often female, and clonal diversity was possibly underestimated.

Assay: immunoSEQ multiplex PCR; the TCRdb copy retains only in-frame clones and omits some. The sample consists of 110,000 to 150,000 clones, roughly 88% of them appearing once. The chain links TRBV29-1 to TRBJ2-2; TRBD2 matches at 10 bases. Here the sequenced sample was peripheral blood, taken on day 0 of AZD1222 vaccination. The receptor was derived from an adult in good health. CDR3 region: CSVDPSGSTGELFF. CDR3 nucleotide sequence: TGCAGCGTTGACCCTAGCGGGAGCACCGGGGAGCTGTTTTTT.